Sequencing of this TCR beta chain was carried out in a study of blood T cell repertoires in COVID-19. Background on the study: Sites in the United States, Italy and Spain provided acute and convalescent COVID-19 samples. The cDNA or gDNA used as material had been derived from T cells, B-cell-depleted T cells, or PBMCs.

The germline V gene has CDR1 MNHEY and CDR2 SMNVEV (reference sequence). J was trimmed by 5 bases and V by 6 bases; bases with no gene match: 11. The CDR3 contains 18 residues. This clone has a handful of counts. Original analysis: The authors estimated nucleated cell counts from reference gene primer amplification. Repertoires were generated with immunoSEQ multiplex PCR, while TCRdb's copy carries only in-frame clones and drops some. The V and J calls and the clone size are those of that table, but D and trimming were determined from the DNA. Of approximately 110,000 clones in the sample, more than 80% were seen once.

The specimen sequenced was peripheral blood. The V call is TRBV27, the J call TRBJ2-2, with TRBD2 matching over 14 bases. The source is a woman in her seventies with acute or convalescent COVID-19. The CDR3: CASRPTGLAGVGTGELFF. Written as DNA, the CDR3 is TGTGCCAGCAGGCCCACGGGACTAGCGGGAGTGGGGACCGGGGAGCTGTTTTTT.